This T cell receptor beta chain stems from a study of CD8 T cells in ankylosing spondylitis. One entry per CDR3 protein results from TCRdb running MiXCR on the 5' RACE reads. The sample records over 400,000 distinct CDR3 sequences, roughly 25% being singletons. Worth noting for this clonotype: Its antigen is not identified.

General study results and limits: A subset of motif variants has previously been described in the synovial fluid and blood of reactive arthritis. Disease-linked clones had a CD8+ phenotype and relatively low frequency in peripheral blood. According to the report, clones linked to the disease were significantly enriched in matched synovial fluid samples taken from ankylosing spondylitis patients. Roughly eight highly homologous variants formed a TCR beta motif that appeared characteristic of ankylosing spondylitis blood.

Looked up from germline, CDR1 is LGHDT and CDR2 is YNNKEL (reference sequence). V was clipped by 0 bases and J by 6 bases; unmatched bases: 5. The CDR3 has 18 residues. Material for sequencing was blood, either unsorted or a sorted T cell fraction (not recorded which). The sequence was obtained from a male donor with ankylosing spondylitis. The V and J genes are TRBV3-1 and TRBJ2-1; 16 bases agree with TRBD2. The chain's CDR3 is CASSQEEGTSGRANEQFF. Written as DNA, the CDR3 is TGTGCCAGCAGCCAAGAGGAGGGGACTAGCGGGAGGGCCAATGAGCAGTTCTTC.